These 8 T cell receptor beta chains were all obtained from the same sample, sequenced in a study of identical twins. TCRdb passed the 5' RACE reads through MiXCR, listing each CDR3 protein once. The table lists 1.5 million or so distinct CDR3 sequences, about 30% of them singletons. The material sequenced was cord blood. The receptor source for this set is a newborn girl in good health.

The CDR3 here is CSARGLGGTQYF. The CDR3 coding sequence is TGCAGTGCTAGAGGGCTGGGAGGGACCCAGTACTTC. V is TRBV20-1 and J is TRBJ2-7; tentatively, D is TRBD2 (6 bases). The J call may not be correct, given that the DNA end is closer to TRBJ2-5. Germline V gives CDR1 DFQATT, CDR2 SNEGSKA (reference sequence). The CDR3 is 12 residues long.

This clonotype was picked up a small number of times. J is TRBJ2-3 and V is TRBV27; 8 bases are a match to TRBD1. The CDR3 is 18 amino acids. J was trimmed by 2 bases and V by 2 bases; bases with no gene match: 12. CDR1 MNHEY and CDR2 SMNVEV come from the germline V gene (reference sequence). In DNA, the CDR3 is TGTGCCAGCAGTTTAAGGGTTCGGCAGGGGGCTCCCACAGATACGCAGTATTTT. This gives the protein CASSLRVRQGAPTDTQYF.

V usage is TRBV2 and J usage is TRBJ2-7; 10 nucleotides line up with TRBD1. The CDR3 is 13 residues long. Per the germline V gene, CDR1 is SNHLY and CDR2 is FYNNEI. Unmatched junction bases numbered 3, after V lost 7 bases and J lost 3 bases. The CDR3 DNA reads as TGTGCCAGCAAGGGGACAGGGGTCTACGAGCAGTACTTC. Amino acids: CASKGTGVYEQYF.

This chain uses TRBV27 with TRBJ1-2, with D perhaps TRBD1 (6 bases). Germline CDR1 MNHEY, CDR2 SMNVEV (reference sequence). The CDR3 length is 15 residues. Trimming removed 0 bases at V and 6 bases at J, with 14 bases between. CDR3 sequence: CASSLSGGAWDGYTF. CDR3 coding DNA: TGTGCCAGCAGTTTATCCGGGGGGGCTTGGGATGGCTACACCTTC.

This clonotype was observed a handful of times. The V gene is TRBV4-2, the J gene TRBJ1-1; D not resolved. The CDR3 is made up of 13 amino acids. Germline V gives CDR1 LGHNA, CDR2 YNFKEQ. Between the trimmed V and J ends, which lost 2 bases and 11 bases, there was a span of 15 bases. CDR3 sequence (DNA): TGTGCCAGCAGCCAACAGCCGGGTCCGGGGGCTTTCTTT. It is translated as CASSQQPGPGAFF.

This clonotype was found a few times. The chain is built from TRBV18 and TRBJ1-2, with D maybe TRBD1 (5 bases). V lost 0 bases and J lost 2, with 7 bases in between. CDR3 length: 14 residues. Germline CDR1 KGHSH, CDR2 LQKENI. CDR3 in amino acids: CASSPPAGNYGYTF. CDR3 nucleotide sequence: TGTGCCAGCTCACCACCGGCAGGGAACTATGGCTACACCTTC. Using reference TRBV18 and TRBJ1-2 for the parts outside the CDR3, the full variable domain is NAGVMQNPRHLVRRRGQEARLRCSPMKGHSHVYWYRQLPEEGLKFMVYLQKENIIDESGMPKERFSAEFPKEGPSILRIQQVVRGDSAAYFCASSPPAGNYGYTFGSGTRLTVV.

This clonotype was picked up a small number of times. J is TRBJ2-2 and V is TRBV3-1; D gene ambiguous. Germline V gene sequence: CDR1 LGHDT, CDR2 YNNKEL (reference sequence). The germline V and J ends were trimmed by 1 base and 4 bases, with 4 bases remaining between them. This CDR3 has 13 residues. Written as DNA, the CDR3 is TGTGCCAGCAGCCAAGGCCCCACCGGGGAGCTGTTTTTT. It specifies CASSQGPTGELFF. Looking up the rest from reference TRBV3-1 and TRBJ2-2 gives the full variable domain: DTAVSQTPKYLVTQMGNDKSIKCEQNLGHDTMYWYKQDSKKFLKIMFSYNNKELIINETVPNRFSPKSPDKAHLNLHINSLELGDSAVYFCASSQGPTGELFFGEGSRLTVL.

The chain joins TRBV12-3 or TRBV12-4 to TRBJ1-2, with 8 bases lining up with TRBD1. CDR3 length: 13 amino acids. The ends lost 3 bases at V and 7 bases at J; junction bases unmatched: 4. Here the CDR3 reads CASSLGQACGYTF. CDR3 coding DNA: TGTGCCAGCAGTTTGGGACAGGCATGTGGCTACACCTTC.